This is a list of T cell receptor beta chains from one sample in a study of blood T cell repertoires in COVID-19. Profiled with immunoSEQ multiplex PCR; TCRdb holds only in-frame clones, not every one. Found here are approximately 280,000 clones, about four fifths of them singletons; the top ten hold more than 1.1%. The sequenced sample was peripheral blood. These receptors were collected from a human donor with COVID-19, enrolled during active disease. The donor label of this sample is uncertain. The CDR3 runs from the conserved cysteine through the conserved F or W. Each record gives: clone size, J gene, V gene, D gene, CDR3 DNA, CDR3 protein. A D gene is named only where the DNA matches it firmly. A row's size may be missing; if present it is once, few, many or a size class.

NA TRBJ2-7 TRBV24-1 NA TGTGCCACCACTGGACAAAGGGGCGAGCAGTACTTC CATTGQRGEQYF
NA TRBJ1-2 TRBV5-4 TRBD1 TGTGCCAGCAGCTCCGGGACAGACTATGGCTACACCTTC CASSSGTDYGYTF
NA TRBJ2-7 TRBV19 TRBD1 TGTGCCAGTAGTTTGGGACAGGGTGCCTACGAGCAGTACTTC CASSLGQGAYEQYF
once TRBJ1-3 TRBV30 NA TGTGCCTGGAGTGTAGAACGGGGTGGAAACACCATATATTTT CAWSVERGGNTIYF
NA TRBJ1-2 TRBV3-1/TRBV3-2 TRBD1 TGTGCCAGCAGCCCGCCGGGACAGGGTGTGGGAGGCTACACCTTC CASSPPGQGVGGYTF
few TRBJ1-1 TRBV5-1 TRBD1 TGCGCCAGCAGCTTGGCAGGGGGGAACACTGAAGCTTTCTTT CASSLAGGNTEAFF
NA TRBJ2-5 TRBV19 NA TGTGCCAGTAGTATAAACAGGGCACAAGAGACCCAGTACTTC CASSINRAQETQYF
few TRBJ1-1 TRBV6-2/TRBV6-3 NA TGTGCCAGCAGTTCTTATGCCTCACCCGGGGTCCCTGAAGCTTTCTTT CASSSYASPGVPEAFF
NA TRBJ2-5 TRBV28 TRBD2 TGTGCCAGCAGTTTCCGGCTAGCGGGAGATGGTGGAGAGACCCAGTACTTC CASSFRLAGDGGETQYF
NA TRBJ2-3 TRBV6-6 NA TGTGCCAGCAGTACCCCCGGACAGACTAGCACAGATACGCAGTATTTT CASSTPGQTSTDTQYF
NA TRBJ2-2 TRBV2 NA TGTGCCTCGGGAAGGGATACCGGGGAGCTGTTTTTT CASGRDTGELFF
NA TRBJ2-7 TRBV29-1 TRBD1 TGCAGCGTTGAGGGACAGGGGACCTACGAGCAGTACTTC CSVEGQGTYEQYF
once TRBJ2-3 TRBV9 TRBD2 TGTGCCAGCAGCGCCGTTTTAGCGGGACTTGGCACAGATACGCAGTATTTT CASSAVLAGLGTDTQYF
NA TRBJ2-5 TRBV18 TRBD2 TGTGCCAGCTCACAGGGCGGAGCGGGAGAGGTCGGGGAGACCCAGTACTTC CASSQGGAGEVGETQYF
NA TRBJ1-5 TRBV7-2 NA TGTGCCAGCAGCTTAGATTGGGGCGATCAGCCCCAGCATTTT CASSLDWGDQPQHF
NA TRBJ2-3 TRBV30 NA TGTGCCTGGAGTGGGGGGCGGGGGAGCACAGATACGCAGTATTTT CAWSGGRGSTDTQYF
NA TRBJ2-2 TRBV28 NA TGTGCCAGCAGTTTAGCGGCTACGAACACCGGGGAGCTGTTTTTT CASSLAATNTGELFF
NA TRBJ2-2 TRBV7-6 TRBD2 TGTGCCAGCAGCTCAGTAGCGGGAGGGAACACCGGGGAGCTGTTTTTT CASSSVAGGNTGELFF
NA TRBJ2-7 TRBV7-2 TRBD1 TGTGCCAGCAGCCCGAGGACAGGGAGCAACGAGCAGTACTTC CASSPRTGSNEQYF
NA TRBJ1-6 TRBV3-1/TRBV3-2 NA TGTGCCAGCAGCCAGGACGCCCTAGGGGTGGGCTATAATTCACCCCTCCACTTT CASSQDALGVGYNSPLHF
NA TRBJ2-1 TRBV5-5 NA TGTGCCAGCAGCTCCCTTAACAATGAGCAGTTCTTC CASSSLNNEQFF
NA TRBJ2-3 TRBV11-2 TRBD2 TGTGCCAGCAGCTTAGACGCTCTCCTAGCGGGAGACACAGATACGCAGTATTTT CASSLDALLAGDTDTQYF
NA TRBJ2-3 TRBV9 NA TGTGCCAGCAGCCCCTCCCCCGACTCCACAGATACGCAGTATTTT CASSPSPDSTDTQYF
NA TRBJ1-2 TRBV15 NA TGTGCCACCAGCAGAGATATAGGGGGGGCCTGGGGCGGCTACACCTTC CATSRDIGGAWGGYTF
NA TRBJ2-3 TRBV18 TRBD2 TGTGCCAGCTCACTACAGACTAGCGGGAGTGCAGATACGCAGTATTTT CASSLQTSGSADTQYF
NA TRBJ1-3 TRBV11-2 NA TGTGCCAGCAGCTTATTTGCAGTGCCTGGAAACACCATATATTTT CASSLFAVPGNTIYF
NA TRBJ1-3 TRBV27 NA TGTGCCAGCCCTATGGGGGGACCCTCTGGAAACACCATATATTTT CASPMGGPSGNTIYF
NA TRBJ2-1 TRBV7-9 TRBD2 TGTGCCAGCAGCTTTGAACTAGCGGGTCAGGGGGAGCAGTTCTTC CASSFELAGQGEQFF